Many counts were recorded for the clone carrying this T cell receptor (beta chain). Its specificity is not known. The germline gives CDR1 LNHDA, CDR2 SQIVND (reference sequence). This CDR3 region has 14 residues. With 5 bases clipped from V and 4 bases from J, the junction kept 7 bases outside the gene matches. The data stem from a study of T cells after yellow fever vaccination. As for the study in general: Preparation used SMART-Seq v4 Ultra Low Input for the low-cell-number fractions.

Findings and caveats of the study: Faster peaking, at day 5 versus 15, marked a secondary response that was weaker.

The authors made TCR cDNA by 5'RACE template switching, adding a universal primer site and UMIs. TCRdb re-called the 5' RACE reads with MiXCR, one entry per CDR3 protein. The repertoire holds over 120,000 distinct CDR3 sequences, with approximately 6.6% as singletons. The receptor was derived from a man younger than 40 who received the YFV17D yellow fever vaccine. The chain is built from TRBV19 and TRBJ2-7; 8 bases agree with TRBD1. Sequenced here: CD4+ T cells sorted from PBMCs, sampled 10 days after the yellow fever booster vaccination. CDR3 residues: CASSVPGGTYEQYF. The CDR3 DNA reads TGTGCCAGTAGTGTCCCAGGGGGCACTTACGAGCAGTACTTC.